The clone carrying this T cell receptor (beta chain) was seen a handful of times. TCRdb passed the RT-PCR reads through MiXCR, listing each CDR3 protein once. The sample lists around 150,000 distinct CDR3 sequences, around 30% occurring once. These data come from a study of patients and donors after allogeneic stem cell transplantation. V lost 1 base to trimming and J lost 5 bases, with 12 bases between them. The CDR3 totals 16 residues. The germline V gene has CDR1 MNHEY and CDR2 SVGEGT. The chain is built from TRBV6-2 or TRBV6-3 and TRBJ1-6; D gene unclear. The sequence came from a human donor who was either an allogeneic HSCT recipient or a stem cell or donor lymphocyte infusion donor (not recorded which). It is not recorded whose cells these are; they may come from a transplant donor. The specimen was blood, either unsorted or a sorted T cell fraction (not recorded which). The CDR3 DNA sequence: TGTGCCAGCAGTTACTTTCTGGACCGAAATAATTCACCCCTCCACTTT. Residues: CASSYFLDRNNSPLHF.